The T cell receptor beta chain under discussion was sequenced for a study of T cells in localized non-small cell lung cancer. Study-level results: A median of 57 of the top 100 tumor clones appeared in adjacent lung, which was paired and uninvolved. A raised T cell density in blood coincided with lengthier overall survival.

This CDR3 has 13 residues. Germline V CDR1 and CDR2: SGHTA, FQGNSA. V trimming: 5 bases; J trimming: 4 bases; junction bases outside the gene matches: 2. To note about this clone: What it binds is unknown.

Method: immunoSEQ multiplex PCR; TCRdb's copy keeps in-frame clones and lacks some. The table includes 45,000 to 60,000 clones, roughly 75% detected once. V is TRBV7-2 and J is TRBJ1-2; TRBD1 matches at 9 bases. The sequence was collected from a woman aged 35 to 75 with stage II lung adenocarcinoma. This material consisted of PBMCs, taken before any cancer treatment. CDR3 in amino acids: CASSLQGAYGYTF. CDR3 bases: TGTGCCAGCAGCCTACAGGGGGCCTATGGCTACACCTTC.